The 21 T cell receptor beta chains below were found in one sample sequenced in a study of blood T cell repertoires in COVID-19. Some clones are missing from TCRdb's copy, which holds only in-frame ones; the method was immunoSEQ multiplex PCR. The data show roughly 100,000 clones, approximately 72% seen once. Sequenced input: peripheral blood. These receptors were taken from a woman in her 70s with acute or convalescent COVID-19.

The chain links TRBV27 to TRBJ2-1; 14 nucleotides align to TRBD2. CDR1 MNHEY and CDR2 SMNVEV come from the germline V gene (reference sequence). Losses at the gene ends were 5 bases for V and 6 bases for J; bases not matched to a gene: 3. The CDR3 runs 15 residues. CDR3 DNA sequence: TGTGCCAGCAGTCGGACTAGCGGGGGGTTCAATGAGCAGTTCTTC. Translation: CASSRTSGGFNEQFF.

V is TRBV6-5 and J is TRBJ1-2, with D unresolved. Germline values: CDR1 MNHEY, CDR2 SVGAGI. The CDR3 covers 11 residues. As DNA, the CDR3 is TGTGCTTCCACCGGGATTTATGGCTACACCTTC. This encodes CASTGIYGYTF.

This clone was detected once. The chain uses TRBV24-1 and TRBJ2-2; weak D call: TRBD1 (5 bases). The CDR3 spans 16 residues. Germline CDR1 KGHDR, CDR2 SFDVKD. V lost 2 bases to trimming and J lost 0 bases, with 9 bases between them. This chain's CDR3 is CATSDSRTPNTGELFF. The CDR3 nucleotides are TGTGCCACCAGTGATTCCCGGACACCGAACACCGGGGAGCTGTTTTTT.

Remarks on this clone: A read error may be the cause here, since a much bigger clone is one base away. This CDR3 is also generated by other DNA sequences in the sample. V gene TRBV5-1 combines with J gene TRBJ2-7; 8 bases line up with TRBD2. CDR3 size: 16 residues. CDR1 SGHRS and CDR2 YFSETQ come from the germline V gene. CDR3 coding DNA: TGCCCCCGTTTGCGCCGTGGGGGGGGCCGGGGGGGGCAGCAGTACTTC. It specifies CPRLRRGGGRGGQQYF.

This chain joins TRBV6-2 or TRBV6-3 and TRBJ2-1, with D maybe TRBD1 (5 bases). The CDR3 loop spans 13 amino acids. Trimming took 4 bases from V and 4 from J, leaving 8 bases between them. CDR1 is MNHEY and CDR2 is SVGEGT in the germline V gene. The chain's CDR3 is CASSSDRYNEQFF. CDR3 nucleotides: TGTGCCAGCAGTTCCGACAGATACAATGAGCAGTTCTTC.

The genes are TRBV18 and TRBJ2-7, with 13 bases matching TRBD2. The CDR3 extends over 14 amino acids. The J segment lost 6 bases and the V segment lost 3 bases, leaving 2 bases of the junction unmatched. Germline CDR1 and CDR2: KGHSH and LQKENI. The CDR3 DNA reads TGTGCCAGCTCACCGACTAGCGGGGGGCTCGAGCAGTACTTC. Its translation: CASSPTSGGLEQYF.

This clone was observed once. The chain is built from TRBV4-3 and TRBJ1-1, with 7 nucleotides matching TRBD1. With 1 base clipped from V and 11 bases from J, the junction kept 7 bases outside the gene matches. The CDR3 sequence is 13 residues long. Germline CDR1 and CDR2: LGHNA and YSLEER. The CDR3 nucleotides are TGCGCCAGCAGCCAAGCCTTCGGGACAGTTGCTTTCTTT. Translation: CASSQAFGTVAFF.

CDR3 in DNA: TGTGCCAGCAGCCAAATCAGGGGGTTGGAGCCCCAGCATTTT. Its protein is CASSQIRGLEPQHF. V is TRBV3-1 (or the pseudogene TRBV3-2) and J is TRBJ1-5; TRBD1 matches 7 bases. The V segment lost 2 bases and the J segment 8 bases; nucleotides outside the gene matches: 6. The CDR3 spans 14 residues. From germline, CDR1 is LGHDT and CDR2 YNNKEL (reference sequence).

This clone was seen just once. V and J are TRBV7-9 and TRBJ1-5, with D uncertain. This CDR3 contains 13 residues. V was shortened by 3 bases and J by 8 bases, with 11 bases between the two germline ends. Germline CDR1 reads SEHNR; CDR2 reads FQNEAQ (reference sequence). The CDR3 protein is CASSLSGMKPQHF. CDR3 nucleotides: TGTGCCAGCAGCTTGAGTGGTATGAAGCCCCAGCATTTT.

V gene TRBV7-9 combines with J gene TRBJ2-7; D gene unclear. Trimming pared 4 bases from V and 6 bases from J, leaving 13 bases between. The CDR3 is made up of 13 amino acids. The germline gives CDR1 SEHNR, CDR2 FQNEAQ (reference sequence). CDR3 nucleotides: TGTGCCAGCAGCTACGTTATATTCGGCGAGCAGTACTTC. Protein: CASSYVIFGEQYF.

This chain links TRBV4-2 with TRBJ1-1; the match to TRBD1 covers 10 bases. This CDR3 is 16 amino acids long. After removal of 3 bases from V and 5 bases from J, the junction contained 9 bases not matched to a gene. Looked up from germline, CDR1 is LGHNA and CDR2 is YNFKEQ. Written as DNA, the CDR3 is TGTGCCAGCAGCCAGACCCCGGGACAGGGGAGGACTGAAGCTTTCTTT. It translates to CASSQTPGQGRTEAFF.

This chain's CDR3 is CASSAGYEQYF. In DNA form, the CDR3 reads TGCGCCAGCAGTGCCGGCTACGAGCAGTACTTC. The chain links TRBV10-1 to TRBJ2-7; D is undetermined. The CDR3 has 11 amino acids. The ends were cut back, 4 bases at V and 3 bases at J, with 4 bases in the middle. Germline V gene data show CDR1 as WNHNN and CDR2 as SYGVQD (reference sequence).

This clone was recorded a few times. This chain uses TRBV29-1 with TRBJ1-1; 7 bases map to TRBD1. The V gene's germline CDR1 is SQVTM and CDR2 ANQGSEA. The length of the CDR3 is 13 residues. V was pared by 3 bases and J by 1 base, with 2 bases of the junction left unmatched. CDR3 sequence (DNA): TGCAGCGTTGACAGGGGGACGAACACTGAAGCTTTCTTT. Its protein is CSVDRGTNTEAFF.

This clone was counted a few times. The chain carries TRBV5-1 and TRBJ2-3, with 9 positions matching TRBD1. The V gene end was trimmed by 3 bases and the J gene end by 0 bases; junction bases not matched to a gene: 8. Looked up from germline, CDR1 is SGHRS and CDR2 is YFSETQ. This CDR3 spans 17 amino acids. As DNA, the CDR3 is TGCGCCAGCAGCTCAGGACAGGGGCCCTTTAGCACAGATACGCAGTATTTT. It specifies CASSSGQGPFSTDTQYF.

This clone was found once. As DNA, the CDR3 is TGTGCCAGCAGATCAGGGGGCGGCTCCGGCTACACCTTC. It codes for CASRSGGGSGYTF. The chain recombines TRBV6-5 with TRBJ1-2, with 8 bases lining up with TRBD1. Germline V lookup: CDR1 MNHEY, CDR2 SVGAGI. J was trimmed by 8 bases and V by 6 bases; bases with no gene match: 8. CDR3 length: 13 amino acids.

CDR3 nucleotides: TGCGCCAGCAGCTTTAGATACTTAGATTCACCCCTCCACTTT. Translating gives CASSFRYLDSPLHF. This sequence joins TRBV5-1 and TRBJ1-6; D is ambiguous. The V end lost 2 bases, the J end lost 8 bases, and 11 bases lay between the germline ends. Germline lookup yields CDR1 SGHRS and CDR2 YFSETQ. The CDR3 totals 14 residues.

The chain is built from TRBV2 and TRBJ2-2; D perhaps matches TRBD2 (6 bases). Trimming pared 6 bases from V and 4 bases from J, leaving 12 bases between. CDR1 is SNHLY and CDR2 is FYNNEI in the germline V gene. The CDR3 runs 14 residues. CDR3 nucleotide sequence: TGTGCCAGCAGAGGACGGAGGGGCACCGGGGAGCTGTTTTTT. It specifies CASRGRRGTGELFF.

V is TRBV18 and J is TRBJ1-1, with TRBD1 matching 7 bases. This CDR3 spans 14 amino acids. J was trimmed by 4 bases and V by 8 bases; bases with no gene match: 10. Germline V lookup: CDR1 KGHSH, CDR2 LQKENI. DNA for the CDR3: TGTGCCAGCCCACGACAGGGTTTACGCACTGAAGCTTTCTTT. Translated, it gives CASPRQGLRTEAFF.

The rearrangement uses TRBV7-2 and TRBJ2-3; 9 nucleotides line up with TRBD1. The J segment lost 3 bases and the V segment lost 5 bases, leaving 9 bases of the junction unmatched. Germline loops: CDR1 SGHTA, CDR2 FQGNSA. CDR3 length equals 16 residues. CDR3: CASSPRGQGLTDTQYF. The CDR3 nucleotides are TGTGCCAGCAGCCCCCGGGGACAGGGTTTGACAGATACGCAGTATTTT. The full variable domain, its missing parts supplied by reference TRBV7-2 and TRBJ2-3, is GAGVSQSPSNKVTEKGKDVELRCDPISGHTALYWYRQSLGQGLEFLIYFQGNSAPDKSGLPSDRFSAERTGGSVSTLTIQRTQQEDSAVYLCASSPRGQGLTDTQYFGPGTRLTVL.

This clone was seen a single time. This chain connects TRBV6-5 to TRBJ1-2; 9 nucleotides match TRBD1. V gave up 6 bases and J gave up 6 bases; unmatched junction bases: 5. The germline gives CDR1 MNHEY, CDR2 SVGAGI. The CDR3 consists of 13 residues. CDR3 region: CASSRGQGNGYTF. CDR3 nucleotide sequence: TGTGCCAGCAGCCGGGGACAGGGTAATGGCTACACCTTC.

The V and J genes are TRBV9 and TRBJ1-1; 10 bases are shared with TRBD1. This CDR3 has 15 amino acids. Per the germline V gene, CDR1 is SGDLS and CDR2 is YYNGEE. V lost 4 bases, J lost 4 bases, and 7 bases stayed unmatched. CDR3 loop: CASSPTDRGGTEAFF. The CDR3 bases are TGTGCCAGCAGCCCTACGGACAGGGGGGGCACTGAAGCTTTCTTT.